The source of this T cell receptor beta chain is a study of blood T cell repertoires in COVID-19. Study summary: T cells, B-cell-depleted T cells, or PBMCs supplied cDNA or gDNA.

From germline, CDR1 is GTSNPN and CDR2 SVGIG (reference sequence). V lost 5 bases to trimming and J lost 1 base, with 11 bases between them. The length of the CDR3 is 13 residues. This clone was seen a handful of times. Clones were read by immunoSEQ multiplex PCR, and TCRdb kept only the in-frame ones, dropping some. The sample has over 200,000 clones, around 90% seen once. The receptor was derived from a man under 40 with acute or convalescent COVID-19. The chain has TRBV30 and TRBJ1-1; D remains ambiguous. The sample consisted of peripheral blood. The DNA of the CDR3 is TGTGCCTGGGCAAGACACACGAACACTGAAGCTTTCTTT. Translated, it gives CAWARHTNTEAFF. Together with reference TRBV30 and TRBJ1-1, the CDR3 gives the full variable domain: SQTIHQWPATLVQPVGSPLSLECTVEGTSNPNLYWYRQAAGRGLQLLFYSVGIGQISSEVPQNLSASRPQDRQFILSSKKLLLSDSGFYLCAWARHTNTEAFFGQGTRLTVV.